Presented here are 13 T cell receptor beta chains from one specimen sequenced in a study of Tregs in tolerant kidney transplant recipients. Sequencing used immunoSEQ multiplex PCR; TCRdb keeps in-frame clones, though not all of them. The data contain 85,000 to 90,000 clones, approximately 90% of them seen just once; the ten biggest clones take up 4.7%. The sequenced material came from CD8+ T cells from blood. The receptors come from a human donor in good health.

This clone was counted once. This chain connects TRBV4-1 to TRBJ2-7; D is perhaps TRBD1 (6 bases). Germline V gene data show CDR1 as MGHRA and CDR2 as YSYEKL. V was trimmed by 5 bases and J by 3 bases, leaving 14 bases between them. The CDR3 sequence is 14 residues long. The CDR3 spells CASSFRTESYEQYF. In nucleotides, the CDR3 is TGCGCCAGCAGCTTCCGGACAGAAAGCTACGAGCAGTACTTC.

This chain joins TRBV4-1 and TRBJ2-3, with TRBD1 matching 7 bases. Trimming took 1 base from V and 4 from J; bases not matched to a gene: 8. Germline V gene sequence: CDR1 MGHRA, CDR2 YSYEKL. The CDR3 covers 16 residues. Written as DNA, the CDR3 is TGCGCCAGCAGCCAAGGGTGGGGACAGAACGCAGATACGCAGTATTTT. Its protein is CASSQGWGQNADTQYF.

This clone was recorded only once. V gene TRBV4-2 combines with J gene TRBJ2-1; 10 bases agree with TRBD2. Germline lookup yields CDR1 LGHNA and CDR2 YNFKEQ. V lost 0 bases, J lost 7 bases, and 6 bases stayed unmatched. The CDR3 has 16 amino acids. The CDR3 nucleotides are TGTGCCAGCAGCCAAGATTCGAGCGGGAGGGGAAATGAGCAGTTCTTC. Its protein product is CASSQDSSGRGNEQFF.

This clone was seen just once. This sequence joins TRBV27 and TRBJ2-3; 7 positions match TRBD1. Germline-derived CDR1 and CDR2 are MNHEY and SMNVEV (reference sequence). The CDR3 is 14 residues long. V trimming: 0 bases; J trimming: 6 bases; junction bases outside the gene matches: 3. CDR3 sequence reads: CASSLSGGADTQYF. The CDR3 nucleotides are TGTGCCAGCAGTTTATCAGGGGGCGCGGATACGCAGTATTTT.

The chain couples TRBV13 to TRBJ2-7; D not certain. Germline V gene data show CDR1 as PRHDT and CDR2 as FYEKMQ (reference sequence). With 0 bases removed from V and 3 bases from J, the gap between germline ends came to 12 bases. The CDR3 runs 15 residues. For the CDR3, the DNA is TGTGCCAGCAGCTTAGGGACTCGCCTAAGCTACGAGCAGTACTTC. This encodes CASSLGTRLSYEQYF.

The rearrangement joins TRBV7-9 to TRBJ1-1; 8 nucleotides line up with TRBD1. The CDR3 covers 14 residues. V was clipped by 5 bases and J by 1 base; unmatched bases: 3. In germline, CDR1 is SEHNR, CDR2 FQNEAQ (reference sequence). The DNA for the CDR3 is TGTGCCAGCAGCGGGGACAGGCCGAACACTGAAGCTTTCTTT. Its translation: CASSGDRPNTEAFF.

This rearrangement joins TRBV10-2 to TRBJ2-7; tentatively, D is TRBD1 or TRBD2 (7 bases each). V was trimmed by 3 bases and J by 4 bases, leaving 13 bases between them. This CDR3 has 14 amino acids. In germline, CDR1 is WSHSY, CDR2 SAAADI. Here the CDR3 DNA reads TGCGCCAGCAGTGAAGACAGGGAGGGGTACGAGCAGTACTTC. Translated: CASSEDREGYEQYF.

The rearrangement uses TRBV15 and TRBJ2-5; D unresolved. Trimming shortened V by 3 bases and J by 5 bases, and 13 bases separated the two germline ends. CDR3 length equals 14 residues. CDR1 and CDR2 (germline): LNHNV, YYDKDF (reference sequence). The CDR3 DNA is TGTGCCACCAGCAGTGGGTCTCCCGGGGAGACCCAGTACTTC. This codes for CATSSGSPGETQYF. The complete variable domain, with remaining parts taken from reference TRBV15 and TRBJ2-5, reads DAMVIQNPRYQVTQFGKPVTLSCSQTLNHNVMYWYQQKSSQAPKLLFHYYDKDFNNEADTPDNFQSRRPNTSFCFLDIRSPGLGDTAMYLCATSSGSPGETQYFGPGTRLLVL.

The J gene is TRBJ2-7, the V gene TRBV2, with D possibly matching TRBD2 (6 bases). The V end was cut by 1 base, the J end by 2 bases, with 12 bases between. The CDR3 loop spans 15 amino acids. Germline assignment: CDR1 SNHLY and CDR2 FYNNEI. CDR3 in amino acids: CASSEGSSATYEQYF. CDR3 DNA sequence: TGTGCCAGCAGTGAAGGCTCTAGCGCGACCTACGAGCAGTACTTC.

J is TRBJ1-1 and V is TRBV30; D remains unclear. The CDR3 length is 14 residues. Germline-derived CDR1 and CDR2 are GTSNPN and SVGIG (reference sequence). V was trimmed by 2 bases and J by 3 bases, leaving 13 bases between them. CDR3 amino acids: CAWSIVSVYTEAFF. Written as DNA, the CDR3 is TGTGCCTGGAGTATTGTCAGCGTTTACACTGAAGCTTTCTTT.

CDR3 nucleotides: TGTGCCAGCAGTTACAGCGGGAGGCCATCCTACGAGCAGTACTTC. This gives the protein CASSYSGRPSYEQYF. V and J are TRBV6-5 and TRBJ2-7; 9 bases are a match to TRBD2. The germline V gene has CDR1 MNHEY and CDR2 SVGAGI. This CDR3 comprises 15 residues. V dropped 2 bases and J dropped 1; count of bases not matched to a gene: 3.

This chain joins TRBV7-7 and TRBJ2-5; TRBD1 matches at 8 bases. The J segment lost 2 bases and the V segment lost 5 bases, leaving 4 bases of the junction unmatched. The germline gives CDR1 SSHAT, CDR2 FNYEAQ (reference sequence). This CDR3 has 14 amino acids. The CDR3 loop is CASSPGGLQETQYF. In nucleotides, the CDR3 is TGTGCCAGCAGCCCAGGGGGCTTACAAGAGACCCAGTACTTC.

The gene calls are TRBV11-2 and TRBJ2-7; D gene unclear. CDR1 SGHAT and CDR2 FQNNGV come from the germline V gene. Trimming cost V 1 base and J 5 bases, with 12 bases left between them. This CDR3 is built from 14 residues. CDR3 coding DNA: TGTGCCAGCAGCTTAGGTCCGGGTTTTGACGAGCAGTACTTC. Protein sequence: CASSLGPGFDEQYF.